This T cell receptor beta chain derives from a study of early T cells in non-severe SARS-CoV-2 infection. The overall study: Unsorted whole blood bulk RNA was sequenced, with unpaired chains.

This clonotype showed up many times. Its antigen is not known. V was pared by 2 bases and J by 5 bases, with 6 bases of the junction left unmatched. This CDR3 contains 15 residues. CDR1 is SEHNR, CDR2 FQNEAQ, per germline (reference sequence). Unique molecular identifiers were added to individual cDNA molecules. TCRdb passed the 5' RACE reads through MiXCR, listing each CDR3 protein once. The table lists around 70,000 distinct CDR3 sequences, roughly 10% of them singletons, with roughly 3% in the top ten. General study points: VDJdb matches were skewed toward anti-spike CD8 T cell responses.

The source of this sequence is an adult who was a healthcare worker with PCR-confirmed SARS-CoV-2 infection or an uninfected control (not recorded which). The sample taken for sequencing was whole blood. V gene TRBV7-9 combines with J gene TRBJ2-7; the match to TRBD1 covers 10 bases. The chain's CDR3 is CASSLTRDRGNEQYF. Here the CDR3 DNA reads TGTGCCAGCAGCTTAACACGGGACAGGGGAAACGAGCAGTACTTC.